This T cell receptor (beta chain) was found in a study of blood T cells in healthy people across ages. A second PCR, run for 7 to 11 cycles, used a sample-barcoded 5' primer plus a J-beta primer mix. Each of the cDNA molecules was tagged by a template-switch adaptor with 12 random nucleotides. TCRdb redid the calling of the 5' RACE reads with MiXCR, one entry per CDR3 protein. This sample has 650,000 to 800,000 distinct CDR3 sequences; under 55% occur once, and the top ten carry about a fifth. Trimming stripped 3 bases from V and 6 bases from J, with 15 bases between. The CDR3 has 15 residues. Germline V gives CDR1 SGDLS, CDR2 YYNGEE.

The receptor comes from a man in his 60s in good health. The sequenced sample consisted of blood. The chain recombines TRBV9 with TRBJ1-4; no firm D call. The CDR3 DNA reads as TGTGCCAGCAGCGCACGCCTCGGAAGAGATGAAAAACTGTTTTTT. Amino acids: CASSARLGRDEKLFF.